Given below is one TCR beta chain in context. As yet, its antigen is unknown. The data were taken from a study of cytomegalovirus exposure and HLA in healthy donors. Study-wide results and caveats: A few chains tied to CMV proved CMV antigen-specific in vitro. In a later analysis, DRB1 alleles had the most associated TCRs; HLA-C alleles the fewest.

A multiplex PCR was run with 60 Vbeta primers and 13 Jbeta primers. Data came from immunoSEQ multiplex PCR; TCRdb stores just in-frame clones and leaves some out. Among 150,000 to 200,000 clones, 75% to 85% were seen once, and the ten largest hold about 2.2%. The sequenced sample consisted of PBMCs. The source of this sequence is a woman aged 50 to 65 in good health and CMV-seronegative.

This CDR3 reads CASSASGISDTQYF. CDR3 in DNA: TGCGCCAGCAGCGCTAGCGGGATCTCAGATACGCAGTATTTT. This chain links TRBV10-2 with TRBJ2-3; the match to TRBD2 covers 9 bases. The CDR3 length is 14 residues. Trimming took 6 bases from V and 4 from J; bases not matched to a gene: 5. Germline V lookup: CDR1 WSHSY, CDR2 SAAADI.